Following are 21 T cell receptor beta chains from one sample sequenced in a study of control samples from healthy donors and cancer patients. Some clones are missing from TCRdb's copy, which holds only in-frame ones; the method was immunoSEQ multiplex PCR. The table shows some 140,000 clones, with about 88% occurring only once. Sequenced: blood. The receptors here all came from a woman in her 30s in good health.

V is TRBV7-2 and J is TRBJ2-1, with TRBD2 as a possible D gene (6 bases). CDR3 length equals 15 residues. Germline-derived CDR1 and CDR2 are SGHTA and FQGNSA. The V end lost 3 bases, the J end lost 2 bases, and 11 bases lay between the germline ends. Here the CDR3 reads CASSFSGSAYNEQFF. DNA for the CDR3: TGTGCCAGCAGCTTTAGCGGTAGCGCCTACAATGAGCAGTTCTTC. Based on the CDR3 plus reference TRBV7-2 and TRBJ2-1, the full variable domain is GAGVSQSPSNKVTEKGKDVELRCDPISGHTALYWYRQSLGQGLEFLIYFQGNSAPDKSGLPSDRFSAERTGGSVSTLTIQRTQQEDSAVYLCASSFSGSAYNEQFFGPGTRLTVL.

The chain has TRBV19 and TRBJ1-1; 11 nucleotides align to TRBD1. Per the germline V gene, CDR1 is LNHDA and CDR2 is SQIVND (reference sequence). The CDR3 contains 14 residues. V gave up 3 bases and J gave up 4 bases; unmatched junction bases: 1. CDR3 sequence (DNA): TGTGCCAGTAGTATTGGACAGGGGGCCACTGAAGCTTTCTTT. This encodes CASSIGQGATEAFF.

Turning to this clone: Distinct nucleotide sequences in the sample also encode this CDR3. The chain uses TRBV3-1 (or the pseudogene TRBV3-2) and TRBJ1-1; weak D call: TRBD1 (6 bases). Trimming stripped 0 bases from V and 5 bases from J, with 10 bases between. This CDR3 comprises 14 residues. Germline-derived CDR1 and CDR2 are LGHDT and YNNKEL (reference sequence). CDR3 DNA sequence: TGTGCCAGCAGCCAAGACAGGGGATGGACTGAAGCTTTCTTT. This codes for CASSQDRGWTEAFF.

This clone was recorded only once. V usage is TRBV6-1 and J usage is TRBJ2-7; tentatively, D is TRBD2 (5 bases). CDR3 length: 17 amino acids. The germline V and J ends were trimmed by 3 bases and 3 bases, with 21 bases remaining between them. The V gene's germline CDR1 is MNHNS and CDR2 SASEGT. CDR3 protein: CASSEANPGYGSYEQYF. The CDR3 region has the DNA TGTGCCAGCAGTGAGGCCAACCCAGGTTATGGGAGCTACGAGCAGTACTTC.

The rearrangement links TRBV3-1 (or the pseudogene TRBV3-2) to TRBJ2-3, with D tentatively TRBD1 (6 bases). Germline assignment: CDR1 LGHDT and CDR2 YNNKEL (reference sequence). V lost 4 bases, J lost 2 bases, and 16 bases lay in between. This CDR3 has 16 amino acids. The CDR3 loop reads CASSPTSGHPTDTQYF. The CDR3 coding sequence is TGTGCCAGCAGCCCCACATCGGGACACCCCACAGATACGCAGTATTTT.

This rearrangement joins TRBV5-1 to TRBJ2-3, with 9 bases fitting TRBD2. There are 16 residues in the CDR3. Germline V gene sequence: CDR1 SGHRS, CDR2 YFSETQ. V lost 1 base and J lost 2; bases outside the gene matches: 5. The CDR3: CASSLRLAGPTDTQYF. The CDR3 bases are TGCGCCAGCAGCTTGAGGCTAGCGGGACCCACAGATACGCAGTATTTT.

The chain couples TRBV15 to TRBJ1-5; 7 positions agree with TRBD1. In germline, CDR1 is LNHNV, CDR2 YYDKDF (reference sequence). This CDR3 region has 18 residues. After removal of 0 bases from V and 3 bases from J, the junction contained 11 bases not matched to a gene. The CDR3 DNA reads as TGTGCCACCAGCAGAGATCCCCCTCAGACAGGGACCAATCAGCCCCAGCATTTT. Encoded protein: CATSRDPPQTGTNQPQHF.

CDR3: CASGGQNSNQPQHF. The CDR3 DNA reads as TGTGCCAGTGGGGGGCAGAATAGCAATCAGCCCCAGCATTTT. The J gene is TRBJ1-5, the V gene TRBV27; D possibly corresponds to TRBD1 (6 bases). Germline V gene data show CDR1 as MNHEY and CDR2 as SMNVEV (reference sequence). This CDR3 comprises 14 residues. V was clipped by 9 bases and J by 0 bases, with 12 bases between them.

The CDR3 spells CASSSSLGYGYTF. The CDR3 bases are TGTGCCAGCAGCTCGTCCCTGGGGTATGGCTACACCTTC. The rearrangement joins TRBV11-2 to TRBJ1-2; D not resolved. Germline assignment: CDR1 SGHAT and CDR2 FQNNGV. Trimming cost V 4 bases and J 5 bases, with 11 bases left between them. The CDR3 is made up of 13 amino acids.

V usage is TRBV5-4 and J usage is TRBJ1-4; 10 bases line up with TRBD1. Germline lookup yields CDR1 SGHNT and CDR2 YYREEE (reference sequence). The CDR3 spans 15 residues. J was trimmed by 6 bases and V by 4 bases; bases with no gene match: 6. The CDR3 bases are TGTGCCAGCAGCAGCGCCGGGACAGGGGATGAAAAACTGTTTTTT. It encodes CASSSAGTGDEKLFF.

This chain links TRBV7-9 with TRBJ2-2; 8 bases align to TRBD2. This CDR3 region has 18 residues. V lost 5 bases, J lost 3 bases, and 14 bases stayed unmatched. Germline V CDR1 and CDR2: SEHNR, FQNEAQ (reference sequence). The CDR3 bases are TGTGCCAGCAGCCCCGGGAGGGGGAGAGATTTGGACACCGGGGAGCTGTTTTTT. Translated, it gives CASSPGRGRDLDTGELFF.

This chain joins TRBV25-1 and TRBJ2-5; 13 bases align to TRBD2. The J segment lost 5 bases and the V segment lost 0 bases, leaving 3 bases of the junction unmatched. Germline V lookup: CDR1 MGHDK, CDR2 SYGVNS. This CDR3 contains 16 residues. CDR3 amino acids: CASSEYGLAGAETQYF. For the CDR3, the DNA is TGTGCCAGCAGTGAATACGGACTAGCGGGAGCCGAGACCCAGTACTTC.

This clone was detected only once. This sequence joins TRBV28 and TRBJ2-4; TRBD2 matches 14 bases. Germline V gene sequence: CDR1 MDHEN, CDR2 SYDVKM. The CDR3 extends over 16 amino acids. The J segment lost 11 bases and the V segment lost 3 bases, leaving 9 bases of the junction unmatched. The CDR3 DNA follows: TGTGCCAGCAGTTTCCCGACTAGCGGGAGGGCCGGGGTTCAGTACTTC. This encodes CASSFPTSGRAGVQYF.

The rearrangement links TRBV7-8 to TRBJ2-5; D might be TRBD1 (6 bases). Trimming took 2 bases from V and 4 from J, leaving 17 bases between them. CDR3 size: 16 residues. The germline V gene encodes CDR1 SGHVS and CDR2 FQNEAQ. DNA for the CDR3: TGTGCCAGCAGCTTATTTAGTTCCAGGGGCAGAGAGACCCAGTACTTC. It specifies CASSLFSSRGRETQYF. The full variable domain, rest sourced from reference TRBV7-8 and TRBJ2-5, is GAGVSQSPRYKVAKRGQDVALRCDPISGHVSLFWYQQALGQGPEFLTYFQNEAQLDKSGLPSDRFFAERPEGSVSTLKIQRTQQEDSAVYLCASSLFSSRGRETQYFGPGTRLLVL.

As regards this clone: Other DNA sequences from this sample encode an identical CDR3 as well. The chain has TRBV5-1 and TRBJ1-1, with D possibly TRBD1 on 6 matching bases. CDR1 is SGHRS and CDR2 is YFSETQ in the germline V gene. The CDR3 contains 14 residues. With 0 bases removed from V and 2 bases from J, the gap between germline ends came to 8 bases. The DNA of the CDR3 is TGCGCCAGCAGCTTGGGGACAGTAAACACTGAAGCTTTCTTT. Its translation: CASSLGTVNTEAFF.

This chain connects TRBV19 to TRBJ2-1; 12 bases match TRBD2. CDR3 length equals 16 residues. V dropped 3 bases and J dropped 8; count of bases not matched to a gene: 8. In germline, CDR1 is LNHDA, CDR2 SQIVND (reference sequence). The CDR3 DNA is TGTGCCAGTAGTATTCCGGGACTAGCGGGCATCGATGAGCAGTTCTTC. This codes for CASSIPGLAGIDEQFF.

The table lists this clone with a count of one. The chain is built from TRBV24-1 and TRBJ2-7, with 7 bases lining up with TRBD1. Germline CDR1 reads KGHDR; CDR2 reads SFDVKD. J lost 2 bases, V lost 5 bases, and 11 bases had no gene match. This CDR3 spans 16 amino acids. The CDR3 region has the DNA TGTGCCACCAGTGCAAAAACATCTACAGGGGCCTACGAGCAGTACTTC. Its translation is CATSAKTSTGAYEQYF.

The chain has TRBV4-1 and TRBJ2-7; D is uncertain. CDR1 and CDR2 (germline): MGHRA, YSYEKL. The CDR3 consists of 14 residues. V was trimmed by 0 bases and J by 3 bases, leaving 9 bases between them. CDR3 loop: CASSQDSRVYEQYF. DNA for the CDR3: TGCGCCAGCAGCCAAGATTCTCGCGTCTACGAGCAGTACTTC.

The chain employs TRBV28 and TRBJ1-5, with a weak D call TRBD1 (6 bases). The CDR3 covers 15 residues. CDR1 MDHEN and CDR2 SYDVKM come from the germline V gene. V was pared by 1 base and J by 7 bases, with 14 bases between. The CDR3 DNA follows: TGTGCCAGCAGTTTATTCAGGCAGGGGTCACAGCCCCAGCATTTT. This gives the protein CASSLFRQGSQPQHF.

This clone has a handful of counts. The rearrangement uses TRBV5-4 and TRBJ1-2, with TRBD1 matching 7 bases. CDR3 length equals 14 residues. V dropped 0 bases and J dropped 4; count of bases not matched to a gene: 3. CDR1 is SGHNT, CDR2 YYREEE, per germline (reference sequence). The CDR3 spells CASSLVDRFYGYTF. In DNA, the CDR3 is TGTGCCAGCAGCTTGGTGGACAGGTTCTATGGCTACACCTTC.

The J gene is TRBJ1-6, the V gene TRBV6-5, with D possibly matching TRBD1 (5 bases). Trimming pared 0 bases from V and 10 bases from J, leaving 13 bases between. There are 15 residues in the CDR3. Germline V gives CDR1 MNHEY, CDR2 SVGAGI. The CDR3 loop reads CASSYSQGTKSPLHF. DNA of the CDR3: TGTGCCAGCAGTTACTCCCAGGGAACCAAATCACCCCTCCACTTT.